Below are 16 T cell receptor beta chains sequenced from a single sample in a study of beta chain features in type 1 diabetes. Expressed TCRB transcripts were sequenced because the isolated RNA had all been reverse transcribed beforehand. The assay was immunoSEQ multiplex PCR, and TCRdb's table has in-frame clones only and misses some. The repertoire holds some 360,000 clones, about 19% seen once, with around 0.044% in the top ten. The specimen sequenced was naive CD4+ T cells from blood. The receptors originated from a woman aged 18 to 35 in good health.

V is TRBV4-2 and J is TRBJ1-2; D gene ambiguous. The V end lost 0 bases, the J end lost 4 bases, and 15 bases lay between the germline ends. From germline, CDR1 is LGHNA and CDR2 YNFKEQ. CDR3 length: 16 residues. The CDR3 here is CASSQDLGSDFYGYTF. DNA of the CDR3: TGTGCCAGCAGCCAAGACCTCGGATCCGACTTCTATGGCTACACCTTC.

This CDR3 is CASSLQTSGRGLSYNEQFF. As DNA, the CDR3 is TGCGCCAGCAGCTTGCAGACTAGCGGGAGAGGATTATCCTACAATGAGCAGTTCTTC. The chain recombines TRBV5-1 with TRBJ2-1, with 12 positions matching TRBD2. The germline gives CDR1 SGHRS, CDR2 YFSETQ. Losses at the gene ends were 1 base for V and 1 base for J; bases not matched to a gene: 9. This CDR3 contains 19 residues. Together with reference TRBV5-1 and TRBJ2-1, the CDR3 gives the full variable domain: KAGVTQTPRYLIKTRGQQVTLSCSPISGHRSVSWYQQTPGQGLQFLFEYFSETQRNKGNFPGRFSGRQFSNSRSEMNVSTLELGDSALYLCASSLQTSGRGLSYNEQFFGPGTRLTVL.

The chain carries TRBV6-6 and TRBJ2-5; D is uncertain. The ends were cut back, 7 bases at V and 0 bases at J, with 9 bases in the middle. The CDR3 loop spans 13 amino acids. Germline V gives CDR1 MNHNY, CDR2 SVGAGI (reference sequence). DNA for the CDR3: TGTGCCAGCACCAGGTACTACCAAGAGACCCAGTACTTC. This encodes CASTRYYQETQYF.

This clone was found a few times. The gene calls are TRBV2 and TRBJ2-5, with 7 bases aligning to TRBD1. Trimming removed 6 bases from V and 3 bases from J; junction bases left unmatched: 7. The CDR3 runs to 14 residues. Germline CDR1 and CDR2: SNHLY and FYNNEI. The CDR3 region is CASSATGIEETQYF. The CDR3, as DNA: TGTGCCAGCAGCGCGACAGGGATAGAAGAGACCCAGTACTTC.

This clone was counted only a few times. The genes are TRBV4-1 and TRBJ2-5; 9 bases map to TRBD1. Germline-derived CDR1 and CDR2 are MGHRA and YSYEKL. V shed 0 bases and J 4 bases; nucleotides not matched to a gene: 12. CDR3 length equals 18 residues. This CDR3 reads CASSQDLTGTGFGETQYF. The CDR3 DNA is TGCGCCAGCAGCCAAGACTTAACCGGGACAGGGTTTGGAGAGACCCAGTACTTC.

The genes are TRBV7-2 and TRBJ1-5, with TRBD1 matching over 9 bases. The germline gives CDR1 SGHTA, CDR2 FQGNSA. The CDR3 sequence is 14 residues long. Trimming removed 5 bases from V and 5 bases from J; junction bases left unmatched: 4. The CDR3 DNA follows: TGTGCCAGCAGCCGTGGGACAGGGTATCAGCCCCAGCATTTT. It translates to CASSRGTGYQPQHF.

This clone was found a few times. V gene TRBV7-9 combines with J gene TRBJ2-1; the D gene is possibly TRBD1 (5 bases). This CDR3 is built from 14 residues. V gave up 3 bases and J gave up 0 bases, with 6 bases separating them. Germline V CDR1 and CDR2: SEHNR, FQNEAQ (reference sequence). CDR3 bases: TGTGCCAGCAGCTTCGACAGCTCCTACAATGAGCAGTTCTTC. It codes for CASSFDSSYNEQFF. The full variable domain, in which reference TRBV7-9 and TRBJ2-1 provide the parts outside the CDR3, is DTGVSQNPRHKITKRGQNVTFRCDPISEHNRLYWYRQTLGQGPEFLTYFQNEAQLEKSRLLSDRFSAERPKGSFSTLEIQRTEQGDSAMYLCASSFDSSYNEQFFGPGTRLTVL.

This chain links TRBV7-2 with TRBJ2-4, with D perhaps matching TRBD2 (5 bases). CDR1 is SGHTA, CDR2 FQGNSA, per germline. V was pared by 2 bases and J by 6 bases, with 14 bases between. This CDR3 spans 15 amino acids. CDR3 bases: TGTGCCAGCAGCTTAAGCGGCCAGACGAGAAACATTCAGTACTTC. This codes for CASSLSGQTRNIQYF.

CDR3 residues: CASSETGPANTGELFF. CDR3 bases: TGCGCCAGCAGCGAGACAGGGCCAGCGAACACCGGGGAGCTGTTTTTT. The chain employs TRBV5-1 and TRBJ2-2; 7 bases map to TRBD1. With 4 bases clipped from V and 0 bases from J, the junction kept 6 bases outside the gene matches. The CDR3 runs 16 residues. Germline lookup yields CDR1 SGHRS and CDR2 YFSETQ.

V gene TRBV7-9 combines with J gene TRBJ2-5; the match to TRBD1 covers 11 bases. The CDR3 consists of 14 residues. The germline V gene has CDR1 SEHNR and CDR2 FQNEAQ (reference sequence). Losses at the gene ends were 5 bases for V and 5 bases for J; bases not matched to a gene: 4. CDR3 nucleotides: TGTGCCAGCAGCCGGACAGGGGGCGGTGAGACCCAGTACTTC. It translates to CASSRTGGGETQYF.

The rearrangement joins TRBV19 to TRBJ2-1; D not certain. The CDR3 has 12 residues. Germline V CDR1 and CDR2: LNHDA, SQIVND (reference sequence). V was cut by 3 bases and J by 9 bases, with 9 bases left in between. The CDR3 spells CASSMSFGEQFF. Here the CDR3 DNA reads TGTGCCAGTAGTATGTCATTCGGTGAGCAGTTCTTC.

The genes are TRBV30 and TRBJ1-5; D is uncertain. From germline, CDR1 is GTSNPN and CDR2 SVGIG (reference sequence). The CDR3 contains 14 residues. Trimming left V 1 base short and J 4 bases short, with 11 bases between. CDR3 DNA sequence: TGTGCCTGGAGTGCCGAGGGTTGGAATCAGCCCCAGCATTTT. Protein sequence: CAWSAEGWNQPQHF.

This clone was seen more than once but under ten times. The rearrangement joins TRBV9 to TRBJ2-3, with 9 nucleotides matching TRBD2. Germline loops: CDR1 SGDLS, CDR2 YYNGEE. This CDR3 has 14 amino acids. V was pared by 1 base and J by 6 bases, with 3 bases of the junction left unmatched. The CDR3 is CASSVSAGGDTQYF. CDR3 DNA: TGTGCCAGCAGCGTAAGTGCGGGAGGGGATACGCAGTATTTT.

This chain joins TRBV4-1 and TRBJ1-6, with D unresolved. The CDR3 is 14 amino acids. CDR1 and CDR2 (germline): MGHRA, YSYEKL. Trimming shortened V by 1 base and J by 8 bases, and 9 bases separated the two germline ends. CDR3 nucleotides: TGCGCCAGCAGCCAAGGGCAGGTTGATTCACCCCTCCACTTT. It is translated as CASSQGQVDSPLHF.

This clone was found a few times. The V and J genes are TRBV7-8 and TRBJ2-7; 7 nucleotides match TRBD2. V lost 4 bases to trimming and J lost 0 bases; unmatched junction nucleotides: 6. The CDR3 has 15 amino acids. Germline V CDR1 and CDR2: SGHVS, FQNEAQ. DNA of the CDR3: TGTGCCAGCAGCTCACACCGGGACTACTCCTACGAGCAGTACTTC. It encodes CASSSHRDYSYEQYF.

This chain links TRBV11-2 with TRBJ2-3; D is perhaps TRBD2 (5 bases). Germline V gene sequence: CDR1 SGHAT, CDR2 FQNNGV. The CDR3 spans 16 residues. V shed 5 bases and J shed 2 bases, with 17 bases lying between them. Written as DNA, the CDR3 is TGTGCCAGCAGCCCCAGGCGGTCGACTAACACAGATACGCAGTATTTT. This codes for CASSPRRSTNTDTQYF.